These 20 T cell receptor beta chains were sequenced from one sample in a study of blood T cell repertoires in COVID-19. Here immunoSEQ multiplex PCR was the method, and the copy in TCRdb shows in-frame clones only, minus some. The top ten clones hold roughly 1.5% of a sample with 150,000 to 200,000 clones, about 91% of them seen once. The material sequenced was peripheral blood. Every receptor here comes from a woman between 45 and 65 years old with acute or convalescent COVID-19.

The rearrangement joins TRBV5-4 to TRBJ2-1; 7 positions match TRBD1. CDR3 length: 12 residues. V lost 4 bases, J lost 9 bases, and 4 bases stayed unmatched. Per the germline V gene, CDR1 is SGHNT and CDR2 is YYREEE (reference sequence). CDR3 sequence (DNA): TGTGCCAGCAGCCCGACAGGGTTTGAGCAGTTCTTC. Protein product: CASSPTGFEQFF.

This sequence joins TRBV18 and TRBJ2-7; 8 bases fit TRBD2. J was trimmed by 2 bases and V by 0 bases; bases with no gene match: 6. CDR1 is KGHSH, CDR2 LQKENI, per germline. The CDR3 covers 16 residues. CDR3 sequence (DNA): TGTGCCAGCTCACCACCGGGGAGCGGGAGTCCCTACGAGCAGTACTTC. Translated, it gives CASSPPGSGSPYEQYF.

The rearrangement links TRBV5-8 to TRBJ1-4; D gene unclear. The ends were cut back, 0 bases at V and 13 bases at J, with 19 bases in the middle. The CDR3 has 15 amino acids. The germline CDR1 and CDR2 sequences are SGHTS and YDEGEE. In DNA, the CDR3 is TGTGCCAGCAGCTTGGGAGGGTTCCCCGGCGGAGGACTGTTTTTT. Translating gives CASSLGGFPGGGLFF.

This sequence joins TRBV10-3 and TRBJ1-6, with 11 bases aligning to TRBD1. CDR3 size: 14 residues. CDR1 is ENHRY, CDR2 SYGVKD, per germline. Germline trimming cut 6 bases from V and 10 bases from J; bases unmatched to any gene: 5. CDR3 sequence (DNA): TGTGCCATCAGGGGGACAGGGGGAGAATCACCCCTCCACTTT. Translated: CAIRGTGGESPLHF.

The CDR3 bases are TGTGCCAGCAGCGCCAGGGACAGGCCTACTGAAGCTTTCTTT. Translated: CASSARDRPTEAFF. The rearrangement links TRBV7-8 to TRBJ1-1; 8 nucleotides line up with TRBD1. CDR3 size: 14 residues. Losses at the gene ends were 5 bases for V and 5 bases for J; bases not matched to a gene: 7. Per germline, CDR1 SGHVS and CDR2 FQNEAQ.

The chain recombines TRBV10-3 with TRBJ2-7, with TRBD2 identical over 9 bases. Germline V gives CDR1 ENHRY, CDR2 SYGVKD. With 8 bases clipped from V and 5 bases from J, the junction kept 10 bases outside the gene matches. The CDR3 totals 14 residues. In DNA, the CDR3 is TGTGCCATCCGGCCTGGAGCGGGGGGCGACGAGCAGTACTTC. Its protein product is CAIRPGAGGDEQYF.

The chain carries TRBV2 and TRBJ2-1, with TRBD2 matching over 11 bases. The length of the CDR3 is 14 residues. Germline V gene data show CDR1 as SNHLY and CDR2 as FYNNEI. The V gene end was trimmed by 5 bases and the J gene end by 10 bases; junction bases not matched to a gene: 7. The CDR3 loop reads CASSRASGGFEQFF. For the CDR3, the DNA is TGTGCCAGCAGTCGGGCTAGCGGGGGGTTCGAGCAGTTCTTC.

The chain joins TRBV19 to TRBJ1-5, with a possible D match to TRBD1 (5 bases). Looked up from germline, CDR1 is LNHDA and CDR2 is SQIVND (reference sequence). The CDR3 is made up of 14 amino acids. The ends were cut back, 1 base at V and 3 bases at J, with 7 bases in the middle. The CDR3 spells CASSIAQVNQPQHF. In nucleotides, the CDR3 is TGTGCCAGTAGTATAGCACAGGTCAATCAGCCCCAGCATTTT. Full variable domain (missing parts from reference TRBV19 and TRBJ1-5): DGGITQSPKYLFRKEGQNVTLSCEQNLNHDAMYWYRQDPGQGLRLIYYSQIVNDFQKGDIAEGYSVSREKKESFPLTVTSAQKNPTAFYLCASSIAQVNQPQHFGDGTRLSIL.

This clone was detected many times. The V and J genes are TRBV25-1 and TRBJ2-5; 9 positions agree with TRBD2. Germline values: CDR1 MGHDK, CDR2 SYGVNS. This CDR3 spans 16 amino acids. Unmatched junction bases numbered 10, after V lost 3 bases and J lost 5 bases. In DNA, the CDR3 is TGTGCCAGCAGTGATTTAGCGGGGGCCACCAGGGAGACCCAGTACTTC. This translates into CASSDLAGATRETQYF.

The genes are TRBV3-1 (or the pseudogene TRBV3-2) and TRBJ2-7; 8 bases fit TRBD2. The V gene's germline CDR1 is LGHDT and CDR2 YNNKEL (reference sequence). V lost 7 bases and J lost 0; bases outside the gene matches: 5. The CDR3 contains 14 residues. CDR3 in amino acids: CASNASGRSYEQYF. The CDR3 DNA follows: TGTGCCAGCAACGCTAGCGGGCGCTCCTACGAGCAGTACTTC.

In this sample, this clone turned up once. This rearrangement joins TRBV28 to TRBJ2-7; the D is unclear. This CDR3 is built from 13 residues. V lost 6 bases, J lost 2 bases, and 11 bases lay in between. CDR1 and CDR2 (germline): MDHEN, SYDVKM. CDR3 amino acids: CASSPPYAYEQYF. The CDR3 bases are TGTGCCAGCAGCCCTCCCTACGCCTACGAGCAGTACTTC.

J is TRBJ2-7 and V is TRBV6-2 or TRBV6-3; the match to TRBD1 covers 9 bases. The CDR3 runs to 16 residues. V dropped 5 bases and J dropped 2; count of bases not matched to a gene: 10. Germline V gives CDR1 MNHEY, CDR2 SVGEGT. CDR3: CASSRVGTGLAYEQYF. The CDR3 DNA sequence: TGTGCCAGCAGTCGTGTTGGGACAGGGCTTGCCTACGAGCAGTACTTC.

This chain uses TRBV7-3 with TRBJ2-5; a possible D gene is TRBD1 (6 bases). Germline values: CDR1 SGHTA, CDR2 FQGTGA. The CDR3 spans 15 residues. With 2 bases removed from V and 0 bases from J, the gap between germline ends came to 10 bases. Written as DNA, the CDR3 is TGTGCCAGCAGCTTATCGGGACAAAACCAAGAGACCCAGTACTTC. Translation gives CASSLSGQNQETQYF. Combining the CDR3 with reference TRBV7-3 and TRBJ2-5 gives the whole variable domain GAGVSQTPSNKVTEKGKYVELRCDPISGHTALYWYRQSLGQGPEFLIYFQGTGAADDSGLPNDRFFAVRPEGSVSTLKIQRTERGDSAVYLCASSLSGQNQETQYFGPGTRLLVL.

This clone was seen a few times. Other nucleotide sequences in the sample specify the same CDR3. This chain links TRBV12-3 or TRBV12-4 with TRBJ1-1; D remains unclear. The V end lost 5 bases, the J end lost 1 base, and 2 bases lay between the germline ends. The CDR3 is 11 residues long. This CDR3 reads CASSQNTEAFF. CDR3 nucleotide sequence: TGTGCCAGCAGTCAGAACACTGAAGCTTTCTTT.

The rearrangement joins TRBV19 to TRBJ1-4; 7 bases are shared with TRBD1. CDR1 and CDR2 from the germline V gene are LNHDA and SQIVND (reference sequence). This CDR3 spans 15 amino acids. The ends lost 7 bases at V and 6 bases at J; junction bases unmatched: 11. The CDR3 DNA sequence: TGTGCCAGTATTCTAACGGGACAGAGCGATGAAAAACTGTTTTTT. Translation gives CASILTGQSDEKLFF.

The chain carries TRBV19 and TRBJ2-3, with 7 nucleotides matching TRBD1. The CDR3 has 15 amino acids. The V and J ends lost 2 bases and 3 bases, in that order; junction bases with no gene match: 5. Germline loops: CDR1 LNHDA, CDR2 SQIVND (reference sequence). Here the CDR3 DNA reads TGTGCCAGTAGTATAAGGGGGCGCGAAACAGATACGCAGTATTTT. Translated: CASSIRGRETDTQYF.

The chain uses TRBV2 and TRBJ2-1; 7 bases are a match to TRBD2. Germline CDR1 and CDR2: SNHLY and FYNNEI. V lost 5 bases to trimming and J lost 4 bases; unmatched junction nucleotides: 8. This CDR3 contains 15 residues. In nucleotides, the CDR3 is TGTGCCAGCAGTTTGGGGGGAGGGGTATACAATGAGCAGTTCTTC. Translating it yields CASSLGGGVYNEQFF.

The chain joins TRBV6-2 or TRBV6-3 to TRBJ1-2; D remains unclear. V was shortened by 3 bases and J by 8 bases, with 19 bases between the two germline ends. The CDR3 sequence is 15 residues long. Germline CDR1 reads MNHEY; CDR2 reads SVGEGT. The CDR3 coding sequence is TGTGCCAGCAGTTATTCCAGACCGGTTTTCGGGGGCTACACCTTC. Translating gives CASSYSRPVFGGYTF.

The CDR3 reads CATGADTEAFF. In DNA, the CDR3 is TGTGCCACCGGAGCCGACACTGAAGCTTTCTTT. V usage is TRBV10-3 and J usage is TRBJ1-1; unclear D gene. Germline V CDR1 and CDR2: ENHRY, SYGVKD. V was clipped by 10 bases and J by 3 bases, with 9 bases between them. There are 11 residues in the CDR3.

The chain employs TRBV11-2 and TRBJ1-6; 10 nucleotides align to TRBD1. Germline trimming cut 5 bases from V and 9 bases from J; bases unmatched to any gene: 10. Per germline, CDR1 SGHAT and CDR2 FQNNGV. This CDR3 has 16 residues. CDR3 coding DNA: TGTGCCAGCAGCCCACCGGGACAGGGGCTAGGTTCACCCCTCCACTTT. It encodes CASSPPGQGLGSPLHF.